The 14 T cell receptor beta chains below were found in one sample sequenced in a study of blood T cell repertoires in COVID-19. The table came from immunoSEQ multiplex PCR; TCRdb's copy has only in-frame clones and leaves some out. The data hold about 350,000 clones, with approximately 89% observed a single time. Sequenced input: peripheral blood. These receptor sequences come from a woman aged 55-69 years with COVID-19, enrolled during active disease.

The chain combines TRBV28 with TRBJ1-2; D unresolved. Trimming stripped 6 bases from V and 5 bases from J, with 7 bases between. The CDR3 loop spans 11 amino acids. The germline V gene has CDR1 MDHEN and CDR2 SYDVKM. CDR3 nucleotide sequence: TGTGCCAGCAGCCTATTATATGGCTACACCTTC. It yields the protein CASSLLYGYTF.

This chain links TRBV19 with TRBJ2-7; 7 nucleotides align to TRBD1. With 2 bases clipped from V and 1 base from J, the junction kept 5 bases outside the gene matches. Germline V gene sequence: CDR1 LNHDA, CDR2 SQIVND (reference sequence). The CDR3 sequence is 15 residues long. CDR3 residues: CASSIKTGSSYEQYF. The DNA for the CDR3 is TGTGCCAGTAGTATAAAGACAGGGTCGTCCTACGAGCAGTACTTC.

The genes are TRBV12-5 and TRBJ2-3; TRBD2 matches at 8 bases. Germline lookup yields CDR1 LGHNT and CDR2 FRNRAP. Losses at the gene ends were 7 bases for V and 3 bases for J; bases not matched to a gene: 9. The CDR3 consists of 15 residues. In DNA form, the CDR3 reads TGTGCTAGTGCGGGGGGGATTAGCGGTACAGATACGCAGTATTTT. It is translated as CASAGGISGTDTQYF.

In this sample, this clone turned up a few times. This chain links TRBV12-3 or TRBV12-4 with TRBJ2-5, with 8 bases matching TRBD2. Trimming took 5 bases from V and 5 from J; bases not matched to a gene: 4. The CDR3 spans 13 residues. CDR3 sequence reads: CASSPTGGETQYF. The CDR3 DNA sequence: TGTGCCAGCAGTCCGACGGGGGGGGAGACCCAGTACTTC.

The rearrangement joins TRBV5-1 to TRBJ1-4; 7 nucleotides match TRBD1. The ends lost 7 bases at V and 6 bases at J; junction bases unmatched: 9. The CDR3 runs to 14 residues. Germline CDR1 reads SGHRS; CDR2 reads YFSETQ. The CDR3 nucleotides read TGCGCCAGCTGCTCCGGGACAGAGCATGAAAAACTGTTTTTT. This encodes CASCSGTEHEKLFF.

This chain connects TRBV10-3 to TRBJ2-1; 11 bases align to TRBD2. The junction had 6 bases not matched to a gene; V was cut back by 10 bases and J by 4 bases. There are 14 residues in the CDR3. The V gene's germline CDR1 is ENHRY and CDR2 SYGVKD. In nucleotides, the CDR3 is TGTGCCACCCTAGCGGGGGGTTCGTACAATGAGCAGTTCTTC. Translated, it gives CATLAGGSYNEQFF.

This clone was seen a single time. The rearrangement uses TRBV9 and TRBJ2-7; 7 bases are shared with TRBD1. The CDR3 extends over 13 amino acids. Germline assignment: CDR1 SGDLS and CDR2 YYNGEE. V lost 3 bases to trimming and J lost 7 bases; unmatched junction nucleotides: 7. CDR3 DNA sequence: TGTGCCAGCAGCGCTAAGGGGGCTGGTGAGCAGTACTTC. Protein sequence: CASSAKGAGEQYF.

The chain recombines TRBV18 with TRBJ2-1, with TRBD2 matching over 11 bases. J lost 7 bases, V lost 4 bases, and 9 bases had no gene match. CDR1 and CDR2 from the germline V gene are KGHSH and LQKENI. The CDR3 is 16 residues long. The CDR3 DNA follows: TGTGCCAGCTCACGGACCCTAGCGGGGGGTCCTAATGAGCAGTTCTTC. This sequence encodes CASSRTLAGGPNEQFF.

As concerns this clone: The same CDR3 can be traced to other DNA sequences in this sample. This chain links TRBV18 with TRBJ1-1, with D uncertain. Germline-derived CDR1 and CDR2 are KGHSH and LQKENI. The CDR3 has 13 residues. V lost 3 bases, J lost 1 base, and 6 bases lay in between. Here the CDR3 reads CASSPSWNTEAFF. CDR3 bases: TGTGCCAGCTCACCGAGCTGGAACACTGAAGCTTTCTTT. Variable domain in full (rest from reference TRBV18 and TRBJ1-1): NAGVMQNPRHLVRRRGQEARLRCSPMKGHSHVYWYRQLPEEGLKFMVYLQKENIIDESGMPKERFSAEFPKEGPSILRIQQVVRGDSAAYFCASSPSWNTEAFFGQGTRLTVV.

This clone has just one count. For the CDR3, the DNA is TGTGCCAGCAGTGAGGCCTCTAATGGAGCCTATGGCTACACCTTC. Protein product: CASSEASNGAYGYTF. This chain links TRBV6-1 with TRBJ1-2; D ambiguous. CDR1 and CDR2 from the germline V gene are MNHNS and SASEGT. The CDR3 has 15 residues. V was cut by 3 bases and J by 4 bases, with 15 bases left in between.

This chain links TRBV29-1 with TRBJ1-1, with no clear D. Germline lookup yields CDR1 SQVTM and CDR2 ANQGSEA. The CDR3 totals 12 residues. The ends were cut back, 3 bases at V and 4 bases at J, with 9 bases in the middle. CDR3 sequence reads: CSVEGSSTEAFF. DNA of the CDR3: TGCAGCGTTGAGGGGAGCTCCACTGAAGCTTTCTTT.

The chain links TRBV5-1 to TRBJ2-7, with D possibly being TRBD2 (6 bases). Between the trimmed V and J ends, which lost 0 bases and 6 bases, there was a span of 13 bases. The CDR3 covers 14 residues. Looked up from germline, CDR1 is SGHRS and CDR2 is YFSETQ. The CDR3 coding sequence is TGCGCCAGCAGCTTGGCTCGGGAGTGGGCCGAGCAGTACTTC. Amino acid sequence: CASSLAREWAEQYF.

The rearrangement links TRBV18 to TRBJ1-5, with D perhaps matching TRBD1 (6 bases). The length of the CDR3 is 15 residues. With 6 bases removed from V and 6 bases from J, the gap between germline ends came to 18 bases. Germline CDR1 KGHSH, CDR2 LQKENI. CDR3 loop: CASSFGSQGSQPQHF. The CDR3 DNA reads TGTGCCAGCTCGTTTGGGTCACAGGGAAGTCAGCCCCAGCATTTT.

The rearrangement joins TRBV10-2 to TRBJ2-7; weak D call: TRBD2 (6 bases). Germline V CDR1 and CDR2: WSHSY, SAAADI. Trimming pared 6 bases from V and 5 bases from J, leaving 20 bases between. This CDR3 region has 15 residues. As DNA, the CDR3 is TGCGCCAGCAGGGGGTCGGGGCTAGCGACGAACGAGCAGTACTTC. Translation gives CASRGSGLATNEQYF.